These 12 T cell receptor beta chains were all obtained from the same sample, sequenced in a study of blood T cell repertoires in COVID-19. Only in-frame clones appear in the TCRdb table, and some are missing; sequencing was by immunoSEQ multiplex PCR. The sample carries 250,000 or so clones, roughly 88% recorded once. The sample was PBMCs or T cells enriched from blood (not recorded which). These TCRs come from a woman aged 45-65 years who had recovered from COVID-19.

This clone was detected once. The chain joins TRBV4-1 to TRBJ2-5, with D unresolved. Germline V gene data show CDR1 as MGHRA and CDR2 as YSYEKL. The length of the CDR3 is 13 residues. Trimming stripped 0 bases from V and 4 bases from J, with 6 bases between. In nucleotides, the CDR3 is TGCGCCAGCAGCCAAGAGGTTAGAGAGACCCAGTACTTC. Translation: CASSQEVRETQYF.

The chain combines TRBV18 with TRBJ1-2; TRBD1 is a possible D gene (5 bases). Germline V CDR1 and CDR2: KGHSH, LQKENI. This CDR3 is 13 amino acids long. Deletions cut 2 bases from V and 3 bases from J, with 7 bases between. CDR3 DNA sequence: TGTGCCAGCTCACCAATGACAGACTATGGCTACACCTTC. Its protein is CASSPMTDYGYTF.

The gene calls are TRBV12-3 or TRBV12-4 and TRBJ1-3; D remains ambiguous. V lost 3 bases, J lost 7 bases, and 10 bases lay in between. The CDR3 sequence is 13 residues long. This CDR3 reads CASSLGELNTIYF. CDR3 DNA sequence: TGTGCCAGCAGTTTGGGCGAGTTGAACACCATATATTTT.

This chain links TRBV6-5 with TRBJ1-1; the D is unclear. Per the germline V gene, CDR1 is MNHEY and CDR2 is SVGAGI. CDR3 length: 13 amino acids. Trimming cost V 2 bases and J 10 bases, with 14 bases left between them. The DNA for the CDR3 is TGTGCCAGCAGTTACGGCAGCTTGGGGAGAGCTTTCTTT. This translates into CASSYGSLGRAFF.

J is TRBJ1-2 and V is TRBV6-5, with 10 bases matching TRBD1. This CDR3 has 13 amino acids. Trimming cost V 5 bases and J 7 bases; bases outside gene matches: 4. Germline V gives CDR1 MNHEY, CDR2 SVGAGI. CDR3 sequence reads: CASSKGQGLGYTF. CDR3 nucleotide sequence: TGTGCCAGCAGTAAGGGACAGGGGCTTGGCTACACCTTC.

The chain joins TRBV5-5 to TRBJ1-4; 9 bases agree with TRBD1. Unmatched junction bases numbered 6, after V lost 1 base and J lost 8 bases. Per germline, CDR1 SGHKS and CDR2 YYEKEE (reference sequence). This CDR3 is built from 15 residues. CDR3 sequence reads: CASSLLGTGREKLFF. CDR3 nucleotides: TGTGCCAGCAGCTTGTTAGGGACAGGGCGGGAAAAACTGTTTTTT.

In this sample, this clone turned up once. The chain uses TRBV7-8 and TRBJ1-5; maybe TRBD1 (5 bases). Germline V gives CDR1 SGHVS, CDR2 FQNEAQ. The germline V and J ends were trimmed by 1 base and 1 base, with 8 bases remaining between them. There are 15 residues in the CDR3. The CDR3: CASSLEGLSNQPQHF. The CDR3 bases are TGTGCCAGCAGCTTAGAGGGGTTGAGCAATCAGCCCCAGCATTTT. The variable domain in full, with the rest retrieved from reference TRBV7-8 and TRBJ1-5, is GAGVSQSPRYKVAKRGQDVALRCDPISGHVSLFWYQQALGQGPEFLTYFQNEAQLDKSGLPSDRFFAERPEGSVSTLKIQRTQQEDSAVYLCASSLEGLSNQPQHFGDGTRLSIL.

The chain joins TRBV28 to TRBJ2-7; 9 positions match TRBD1. This CDR3 comprises 15 residues. Germline V lookup: CDR1 MDHEN, CDR2 SYDVKM. Trimming took 4 bases from V and 6 from J; bases not matched to a gene: 10. CDR3 sequence (DNA): TGTGCCAGCAGTTCACCGGGACAGGGTGGGCGCGAGCAGTACTTC. Translation: CASSSPGQGGREQYF.

The rearrangement joins TRBV3-1 (or the pseudogene TRBV3-2) to TRBJ2-5, with TRBD2 matching 12 bases. The germline V gene has CDR1 LGHDT and CDR2 YNNKEL (reference sequence). The CDR3 length is 17 residues. V dropped 0 bases and J dropped 5; count of bases not matched to a gene: 7. CDR3 loop: CASSQDFTSGGRETQYF. The CDR3 nucleotides are TGTGCCAGCAGCCAAGATTTTACTAGCGGGGGGCGGGAGACCCAGTACTTC.

V and J are TRBV9 and TRBJ2-5, with TRBD2 matching over 9 bases. In germline, CDR1 is SGDLS, CDR2 YYNGEE. With V trimmed by 0 bases and J by 2 bases, 5 bases remained unmatched. CDR3 size: 16 residues. CDR3: CASSVGTSVSQETQYF. The CDR3 nucleotides are TGTGCCAGCAGCGTAGGGACTAGCGTTTCTCAAGAGACCCAGTACTTC.

Here the CDR3 DNA reads TGTGCCAGCAGCCCAGGTCTGTGGGGGGGTGGGTTTGAGCAGTTCTTC. It codes for CASSPGLWGGGFEQFF. This sequence joins TRBV3-1 (or the pseudogene TRBV3-2) and TRBJ2-1; 7 nucleotides match TRBD2. Germline CDR1 LGHDT, CDR2 YNNKEL (reference sequence). V shed 4 bases and J 9 bases; nucleotides not matched to a gene: 15. The CDR3 sequence is 16 residues long.

The chain employs TRBV14 and TRBJ1-2; D not resolved. V was clipped by 4 bases and J by 0 bases, with 9 bases between them. Germline lookup yields CDR1 SGHDN and CDR2 FVKESK. The CDR3 has 14 residues. The CDR3 is CASSRLGANYGYTF. For the CDR3, the DNA is TGTGCCAGCAGCCGTCTCGGAGCTAACTATGGCTACACCTTC.